A selection of T cell receptor beta chains follows, all from one sample in a study of blood T cell repertoires in COVID-19. The table came from immunoSEQ multiplex PCR; TCRdb's copy has only in-frame clones and leaves some out. The sample records 200,000 or so clones, about 79% being singletons. Sequenced sample: peripheral blood. These TCRs come from a human donor in a cohort sampled during active COVID-19. Both conserved end residues are part of each CDR3. A D gene is named only where the DNA matches it firmly. Clone size is given for some rows only: seen once, a few or many times, or a class if the clone is expanded.

clone size: .
D gene: TRBD2
V gene: TRBV18
J gene: TRBJ2-5
CDR3 DNA: TGTGCCAGCTCACTTGGAACTAGCGGGAGTGAGACCCAGTACTTC
CDR3 protein: CASSLGTSGSETQYF

clone size: .
D gene: TRBD1
V gene: TRBV7-9
J gene: TRBJ1-1
CDR3 DNA: TGTGCCAGCAGCCCCAGGAGGACAGGGGGCGATTTGGCTTTCTTT
CDR3 protein: CASSPRRTGGDLAFF

clone size: .
D gene: TRBD2
V gene: TRBV12-5
J gene: TRBJ2-1
CDR3 DNA: TGTGCTAGTGGTTTGGTACAGACTAGCGGGTACCAATTGAGCTCCTACAATGAGCAGTTCTTC
CDR3 protein: CASGLVQTSGYQLSSYNEQFF

clone size: .
D gene: .
V gene: TRBV6-5
J gene: TRBJ2-6
CDR3 DNA: TGTGCCACCTCGGGGGCCAACGTCCTGACTTTC
CDR3 protein: CATSGANVLTF

clone size: .
D gene: .
V gene: TRBV19
J gene: TRBJ2-7
CDR3 DNA: TGTGCCAGTAGTATAACTGAAGGGAGCTACGAGCAGTACTTC
CDR3 protein: CASSITEGSYEQYF

clone size: once
D gene: TRBD1
V gene: TRBV4-1
J gene: TRBJ1-5
CDR3 DNA: TGCGCCAGCAGTCAGGGTAGGACAGGGTGGGGCAATCAGCCCCAGCATTTT
CDR3 protein: CASSQGRTGWGNQPQHF

clone size: .
D gene: .
V gene: TRBV30
J gene: TRBJ1-6
CDR3 DNA: TGTGCCTGGAGCTTTGCTGGCCAGATTAATTCACCCCTCCACTTT
CDR3 protein: CAWSFAGQINSPLHF

clone size: once
D gene: TRBD2
V gene: TRBV4-2
J gene: TRBJ2-1
CDR3 DNA: TGTGCCAGCAGCCCAAGCGGGACCTCCGGGGATGAGCAGTTCTTC
CDR3 protein: CASSPSGTSGDEQFF

clone size: .
D gene: TRBD1
V gene: TRBV5-1
J gene: TRBJ1-1
CDR3 DNA: TGCGCCAGCAGCGCGATCGTGACAGGGCCGAACACTGAAGCTTTCTTT
CDR3 protein: CASSAIVTGPNTEAFF

clone size: .
D gene: .
V gene: TRBV4-2
J gene: TRBJ2-7
CDR3 DNA: TGTGCCAGCAGCCACCAGTCCGGGTCCACCTACGAGCAGTACTTC
CDR3 protein: CASSHQSGSTYEQYF

clone size: .
D gene: .
V gene: TRBV27
J gene: TRBJ1-3
CDR3 DNA: TGTGCCAGCTCCCGACAGGCGGCCTCTGGAAACACCATATATTTT
CDR3 protein: CASSRQAASGNTIYF

clone size: .
D gene: .
V gene: TRBV19
J gene: TRBJ1-4
CDR3 DNA: TGTGCCAGTAGTCCGCGACAGAGAAAACTGTTTTTT
CDR3 protein: CASSPRQRKLFF

clone size: .
D gene: .
V gene: TRBV29-1
J gene: TRBJ1-1
CDR3 DNA: TGCAGCGTTGGGACATCTACTGAAGCTTTCTTT
CDR3 protein: CSVGTSTEAFF

clone size: .
D gene: TRBD2
V gene: TRBV2
J gene: TRBJ2-2
CDR3 DNA: TGTGCCAGCAAGGGACTAGCGGGAGCGCGGTTCGCGAACACCGGGGAGCTGTTTTTT
CDR3 protein: CASKGLAGARFANTGELFF